A selection of T cell receptor beta chains follows, all from one sample in a study of shared clonotypes between healthy human individuals. The assay was immunoSEQ multiplex PCR, and TCRdb's table has in-frame clones only and misses some. The sample carries approximately 2.4 million clones, approximately 96% recorded once. Source material: naive CD4+ T cells sorted from blood. The receptor source for this set is a man aged 18 to 35 in good health. Each CDR3 is given with its conserved first and last residue.

V gene	J gene	CDR3 protein
TRBV30	TRBJ2-3	CAWSPQGVKVDTQYF
TRBV6-1	TRBJ1-4	CASSQQGATNEKLFF
TRBV2	TRBJ1-1	CASSEPDSLNTEAFF
TRBV5-6	TRBJ1-6	CASSLGQDSPLHF
TRBV5-4	TRBJ2-5	CASSRSTLALQETQYF
TRBV7-7	TRBJ1-1	CASSPSLNTEAFF
TRBV5-1	TRBJ1-2	CASSPEGELSYTF
TRBV18	TRBJ1-2	CASSPTDNYGYTF
TRBV4-1	TRBJ2-5	CASSPDRQGWAETQYF
TRBV7-2	TRBJ2-7	CASSLGDSLREQYF
TRBV27	TRBJ2-2	CASSPGTVNTGELFF
TRBV29-1	TRBJ2-3	CSVEVPGTDTQYF
TRBV4-1	TRBJ2-7	CASSGTGAYEQYF
TRBV28	TRBJ2-7	CASSTGGDTYEQYF
TRBV29-1	TRBJ1-3	CSVEGQGNTIYF
TRBV4-1	TRBJ2-2	CASSQDRGPNTGELFF
TRBV7-8	TRBJ2-7	CASSLAGGSKGYEQYF
TRBV29-1	TRBJ2-1	CSVGGRRRDSYNEQFF
TRBV7-2	TRBJ1-1	CASSFGPATEAFF
TRBV19	TRBJ1-1	CASRRRGEAFF
TRBV4-2	TRBJ2-7	CASSQDLTAGGLEQYF
TRBV5-1	TRBJ2-1	CASSAPGPWDNEQFF
TRBV5-1	TRBJ2-3	CASSLALASTDTQYF
TRBV28	TRBJ1-6	CASSPSGTQFNSPLHF
TRBV30	TRBJ2-7	CAWGGRDEQYF
TRBV28	TRBJ1-1	CASHEGGGSYEAFF
TRBV5-6	TRBJ1-2	CASSNMGQGFGYTF
TRBV10-3	TRBJ1-2	CAISEGQTVANYGYTF
TRBV7-2	TRBJ2-7	CASSSSTGPLSYYSYEQYF
TRBV6-1	TRBJ2-5	CASSEGTSGRRSAQYF
TRBV28	TRBJ1-4	CASSLRFAENNEKLFF
TRBV7-9	TRBJ2-7	CASSLRGASSYEQYF
TRBV11-3	TRBJ2-7	CASSAGQGSYEQYF
TRBV4-1	TRBJ1-4	CASSQDGLGELFF
TRBV7-3	TRBJ2-2	CASSLLGASGTTGELFF
TRBV5-1	TRBJ2-1	CASSLGGRSSYNEQFF
TRBV6-6	TRBJ2-2	CASSYSTSMNTGELFF
TRBV19	TRBJ2-2	CATTQGPNTGELFF
TRBV2	TRBJ2-3	CASSVPLAGEGTDTQYF
TRBV7-2	TRBJ2-3	CASSPLLAGGISDTQYF
TRBV5-1	TRBJ2-5	CASSLGTSRSLETQYF
TRBV18	TRBJ1-1	CASSPGTEAFF
TRBV6-6	TRBJ1-5	CASSGFLGNQPQHF
TRBV30	TRBJ1-4	CAWSGWGVGEKLFF
TRBV6-5	TRBJ2-3	CASTSPSTDTQYF
TRBV6-1	TRBJ1-1	CASSDLGRGANTEAFF
TRBV5-3	TRBJ2-7	CAGSRGLNEQYF
TRBV2	TRBJ2-5	CASTRGAGARETQYF
TRBV29-1	TRBJ1-5	CSLGPGVGNQPQHF
TRBV2	TRBJ2-7	CASGAGGTYEQYF
TRBV11-3	TRBJ1-3	CASSFGRDSGNTIYF
TRBV6-1	TRBJ2-5	CASVVPGLETQYF
TRBV28	TRBJ1-3	CASSLDSGNTIYF
TRBV10-1	TRBJ2-2	CASSRDLNTGELFF
TRBV29-1	TRBJ2-1	CSVEGLAYNEQFF